The next 16 T cell receptor beta chains were all read from a single sample in a study of CD8 T cells in ankylosing spondylitis. Study conclusions and caveats: Within ankylosing spondylitis blood, a TCR beta motif made up of fewer than ten highly homologous variants appeared to be characteristic.

TCRdb reanalysed the 5' RACE reads using MiXCR and keeps one entry per CDR3 protein. The table includes roughly 700,000 distinct CDR3 sequences, 19% detected once. These TCRs are of unknown antigen specificity. The sample consisted of blood, either unsorted or a sorted T cell fraction (not recorded which). The receptors were sampled from a male donor with ankylosing spondylitis.

In this sample, this clonotype turned up many times. V gene TRBV6-6 combines with J gene TRBJ2-1, with D hard to call. CDR3 length: 11 residues. Germline V gene data show CDR1 as MNHNY and CDR2 as SVGAGI (reference sequence). Trimming took 6 bases from V and 6 from J, leaving 6 bases between them. The CDR3 DNA reads TGTGCCAGCAGCTACAGCAATGAGCAGTTCTTC. It is translated as CASSYSNEQFF.

This clonotype was counted a few times. This chain connects TRBV4-3 to TRBJ2-4; D is perhaps TRBD1 (5 bases). CDR1 LGHNA and CDR2 YSLEER come from the germline V gene. Between the trimmed V and J ends, which lost 3 bases and 8 bases, there was a span of 17 bases. The CDR3 is made up of 15 amino acids. The DNA for the CDR3 is TGCGCCAGCAGCCAGGGGCGAGAGTTTCAGGACATTCAGTACTTC. Translating it yields CASSQGREFQDIQYF.

V and J are TRBV18 and TRBJ2-3; D perhaps matches TRBD2 (5 bases). From germline, CDR1 is KGHSH and CDR2 LQKENI. The ends were cut back, 0 bases at V and 2 bases at J, with 15 bases in the middle. There are 17 residues in the CDR3. The CDR3 region is CASSPPDSLGPTDTQYF. CDR3 coding DNA: TGTGCCAGCTCACCACCGGACTCCTTAGGGCCCACAGATACGCAGTATTTT.

This clonotype was seen more than once but under ten times. The chain joins TRBV5-1 to TRBJ2-7; 7 bases map to TRBD1. Germline CDR1 is SGHRS and CDR2 is YFSETQ. The CDR3 runs 15 residues. The junction had 3 bases not matched to a gene; V was cut back by 0 bases and J by 0 bases. The CDR3 region is CASSLGDRASYEQYF. The CDR3 DNA sequence: TGCGCCAGCAGCTTGGGAGACAGGGCCTCCTACGAGCAGTACTTC.

This clonotype was counted between two and nine times. The chain uses TRBV9 and TRBJ1-2; D remains unclear. From germline, CDR1 is SGDLS and CDR2 YYNGEE. The CDR3 loop spans 13 amino acids. Deletions cut 3 bases from V and 4 bases from J, with 10 bases between. The DNA for the CDR3 is TGTGCCAGCAGCGGGGCAAAACCCTATGGCTACACCTTC. Translating gives CASSGAKPYGYTF.

The V call is TRBV20-1, the J call TRBJ1-2; TRBD1 aligns across 7 bases. Germline CDR1 reads DFQATT; CDR2 reads SNEGSKA (reference sequence). The V gene end was trimmed by 5 bases and the J gene end by 4 bases; junction bases not matched to a gene: 16. The CDR3 runs 16 residues. The CDR3, as DNA: TGCAGTGCTTCCAACCCGCAGGGGGGGGACCTCTATGGCTACACCTTC. It translates to CSASNPQGGDLYGYTF.

This sequence joins TRBV5-8 and TRBJ2-1; D is undetermined. Per germline, CDR1 SGHTS and CDR2 YDEGEE. Trimming removed 4 bases from V and 8 bases from J, with 16 bases in between. The CDR3 consists of 14 residues. CDR3: CASSHRGAYDEQFF. In DNA form, the CDR3 reads TGTGCCAGCAGCCACAGAGGCGCGTACGATGAGCAGTTCTTC.

This clonotype was observed a few times. This chain links TRBV19 with TRBJ2-7, with D perhaps matching TRBD2 (6 bases). This CDR3 is built from 14 residues. V gave up 7 bases and J gave up 0 bases, with 13 bases separating them. Germline CDR1 LNHDA, CDR2 SQIVND (reference sequence). CDR3 protein: CASKAAGRSYEQYF. CDR3 DNA: TGTGCCAGTAAAGCGGCGGGACGCTCCTACGAGCAGTACTTC. Variable domain in full (rest from reference TRBV19 and TRBJ2-7): DGGITQSPKYLFRKEGQNVTLSCEQNLNHDAMYWYRQDPGQGLRLIYYSQIVNDFQKGDIAEGYSVSREKKESFPLTVTSAQKNPTAFYLCASKAAGRSYEQYFGPGTRLTVT.

The V and J genes are TRBV24-1 and TRBJ1-2; TRBD1 matches 7 bases. CDR1 and CDR2 from the germline V gene are KGHDR and SFDVKD. The CDR3 runs to 13 residues. Trimming cost V 5 bases and J 6 bases; bases outside gene matches: 5. The CDR3 here is CATSGGTAHGYTF. DNA of the CDR3: TGTGCCACCAGTGGGGGGACAGCGCATGGCTACACCTTC.

The sample holds a few counts of this clonotype. The rearrangement links TRBV4-3 to TRBJ1-2; D gene uncertain. The germline gives CDR1 LGHNA, CDR2 YSLEER. This CDR3 has 15 amino acids. With 1 base removed from V and 0 bases from J, the gap between germline ends came to 9 bases. CDR3 nucleotides: TGCGCCAGCAGCCAAGTGGAGGGAGCTAACTATGGCTACACCTTC. Encoded protein: CASSQVEGANYGYTF.

This clonotype has ten or more counts. The CDR3 here is CASSFLRLVLNTGELFF. Written as DNA, the CDR3 is TGTGCCAGCAGTTTCCTTCGGTTAGTCCTGAACACCGGGGAGCTGTTTTTT. This rearrangement joins TRBV12-3 or TRBV12-4 to TRBJ2-2; D is unclear. Trimming pared 3 bases from V and 1 base from J, leaving 15 bases between. The CDR3 runs 17 residues.

The chain combines TRBV18 with TRBJ2-7; D might be TRBD2 (5 bases). CDR3 length equals 15 residues. The V gene lost 3 bases and the J gene lost 6 bases, with 18 bases spanning the gap. Per germline, CDR1 KGHSH and CDR2 LQKENI. The CDR3 DNA is TGTGCCAGCTCACCGGCGTCAACTAGTCCCCTCGAGCAGTACTTC. Residues: CASSPASTSPLEQYF.

This clonotype was detected only a few times. The chain recombines TRBV18 with TRBJ2-1; D uncertain. Trimming took 0 bases from V and 2 from J, leaving 5 bases between them. CDR1 is KGHSH, CDR2 LQKENI, per germline. CDR3 length equals 14 residues. The chain's CDR3 is CASSPPQAYNEQFF. The CDR3 nucleotides read TGTGCCAGCTCACCACCTCAGGCCTACAATGAGCAGTTCTTC.

V is TRBV27 and J is TRBJ2-2; TRBD1 is a possible D gene (5 bases). V was pared by 6 bases and J by 4 bases, with 9 bases between. Looked up from germline, CDR1 is MNHEY and CDR2 is SMNVEV (reference sequence). This CDR3 comprises 13 residues. CDR3 sequence reads: CASSYQGTGELFF. In DNA, the CDR3 is TGTGCCAGCAGCTACCAGGGCACCGGGGAGCTGTTTTTT.

V gene TRBV5-5 combines with J gene TRBJ2-1, with D maybe TRBD1 (6 bases). Germline V gene lookup returns CDR1 SGHKS and CDR2 YYEKEE (reference sequence). This CDR3 comprises 16 residues. Trimming pared 4 bases from V and 3 bases from J, leaving 17 bases between. The CDR3 DNA reads TGTGCCAGCAGCAAGTGGACAGCCCTATTCTACAATGAGCAGTTCTTC. Amino acid sequence: CASSKWTALFYNEQFF.

V and J are TRBV25-1 and TRBJ2-1; the match to TRBD1 covers 7 bases. The CDR3 has 18 residues. V was pared by 0 bases and J by 2 bases, with 10 bases of the junction left unmatched. From germline, CDR1 is MGHDK and CDR2 SYGVNS. The CDR3 region has the DNA TGTGCCAGCAGTGAATATAGGGAGAGCCAGGGGGCCTACAATGAGCAGTTCTTC. Translating gives CASSEYRESQGAYNEQFF.